The clone carrying this T cell receptor (beta chain) was picked up one time. This record belongs to a study of blood T cell repertoires in COVID-19. Whole-study context: Researchers got acute and convalescent COVID-19 samples from the United States, Italy and Spain. Sources were T cells, B-cell-depleted T cells, or PBMCs; the material itself was cDNA or gDNA.

Original handling: By means of reference gene primer amplification, nucleated cell counts were estimated. Profiling relied on immunoSEQ multiplex PCR, and the TCRdb table lists in-frame clones only, not all of them. That table furnishes V, J and clone size, whereas the DNA furnished D and trimming. Here the sample spans hundreds of thousands of clones, about nine tenths being singletons. The CDR3 consists of 16 residues. Germline-derived CDR1 and CDR2 are SEHNR and FQNEAQ (reference sequence). Unmatched junction bases numbered 7, after V lost 5 bases and J lost 0 bases. The specimen was peripheral blood. The chain carries TRBV7-9 and TRBJ1-3, with 7 positions matching TRBD1. This receptor was identified in a man aged 60 to 69 who had recovered from COVID-19. For the CDR3, the DNA is TGTGCCAGCAGCGTGGGGGACAGAGGCTCTGGAAACACCATATATTTT. Amino acids: CASSVGDRGSGNTIYF.